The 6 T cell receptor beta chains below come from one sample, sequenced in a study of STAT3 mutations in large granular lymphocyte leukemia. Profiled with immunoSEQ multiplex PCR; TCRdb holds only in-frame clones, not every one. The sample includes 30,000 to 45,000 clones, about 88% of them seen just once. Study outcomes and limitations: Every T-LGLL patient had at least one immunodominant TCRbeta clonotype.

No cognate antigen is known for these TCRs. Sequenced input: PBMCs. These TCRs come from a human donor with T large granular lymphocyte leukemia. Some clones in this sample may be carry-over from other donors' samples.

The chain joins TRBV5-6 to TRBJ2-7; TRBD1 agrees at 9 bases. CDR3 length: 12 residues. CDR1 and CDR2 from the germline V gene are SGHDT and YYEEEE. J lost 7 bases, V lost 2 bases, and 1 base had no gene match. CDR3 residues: CASSFGTGEQYV. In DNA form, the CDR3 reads TGTGCCAGCAGCTTTGGGACAGGGGAGCAGTACGTC.

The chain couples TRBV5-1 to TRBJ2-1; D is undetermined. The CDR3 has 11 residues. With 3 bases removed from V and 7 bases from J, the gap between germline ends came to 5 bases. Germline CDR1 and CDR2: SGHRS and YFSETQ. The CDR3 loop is CASSWDNEQFF. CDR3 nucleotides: TGCGCCAGCAGCTGGGATAATGAGCAGTTCTTC.

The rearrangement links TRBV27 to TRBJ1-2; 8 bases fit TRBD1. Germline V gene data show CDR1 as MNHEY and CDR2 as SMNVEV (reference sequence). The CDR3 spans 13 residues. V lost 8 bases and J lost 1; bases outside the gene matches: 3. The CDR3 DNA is TGTGCCAGCCGAGGACAGGGTAACTATGGCTACACCTTC. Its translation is CASRGQGNYGYTF.

The CDR3 is CASSLQENYGYTF. DNA for the CDR3: TGCGCCAGCAGTTTACAGGAGAACTATGGCTACACCTTC. The chain carries TRBV4-1 and TRBJ1-2; tentative D call: TRBD1 (5 bases). Trimming pared 6 bases from V and 2 bases from J, leaving 10 bases between. CDR1 and CDR2 (germline): MGHRA, YSYEKL. This CDR3 has 13 residues.

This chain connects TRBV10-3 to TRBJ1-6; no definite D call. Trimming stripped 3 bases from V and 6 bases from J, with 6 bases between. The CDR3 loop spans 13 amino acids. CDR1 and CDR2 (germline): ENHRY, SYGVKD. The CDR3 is CAISDVANSPLHF. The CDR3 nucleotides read TGTGCCATCAGTGATGTGGCTAATTCACCCCTCCACTTT.

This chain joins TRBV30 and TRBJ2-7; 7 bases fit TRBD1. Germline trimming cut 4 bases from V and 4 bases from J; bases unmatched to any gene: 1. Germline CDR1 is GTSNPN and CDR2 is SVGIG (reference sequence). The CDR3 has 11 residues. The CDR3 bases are TGTGCCTGGACGACAGGGTACGAGCAGTACTTC. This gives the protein CAWTTGYEQYF.